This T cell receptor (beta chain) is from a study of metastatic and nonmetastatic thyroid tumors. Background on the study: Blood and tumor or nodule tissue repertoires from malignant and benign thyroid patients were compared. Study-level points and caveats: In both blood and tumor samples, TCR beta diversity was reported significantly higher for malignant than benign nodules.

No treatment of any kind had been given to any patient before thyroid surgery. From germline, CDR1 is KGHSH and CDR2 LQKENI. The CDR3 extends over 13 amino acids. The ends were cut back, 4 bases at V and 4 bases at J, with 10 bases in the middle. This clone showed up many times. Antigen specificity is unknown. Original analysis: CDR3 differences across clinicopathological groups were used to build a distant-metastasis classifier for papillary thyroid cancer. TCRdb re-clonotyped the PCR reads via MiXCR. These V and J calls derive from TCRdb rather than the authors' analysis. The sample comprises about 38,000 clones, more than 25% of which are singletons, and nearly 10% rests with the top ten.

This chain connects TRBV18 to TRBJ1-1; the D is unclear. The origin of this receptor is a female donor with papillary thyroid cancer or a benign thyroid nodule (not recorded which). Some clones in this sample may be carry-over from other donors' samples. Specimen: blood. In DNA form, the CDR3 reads TGTGCCAGCTCACTCCCGGAGAGCACTGAAGCTTTCTTT. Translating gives CASSLPESTEAFF.